One and the same sample provided the 18 T cell receptor beta chains below, sequenced in a study of PD-1 blockade in classical Hodgkin lymphoma. Each and every patient relapsed after autologous stem cell transplantation, and patients got differing brentuximab vedotin exposure. Clones were sequenced by immunoSEQ multiplex PCR, and TCRdb holds only the in-frame ones, with some missing. The sample includes 35,000 to 45,000 clones, approximately 71% seen only once; the top ten take approximately 3%. Sample: peripheral blood mononuclear cells (PBMCs), taken at baseline. The receptors come from a human donor with classical Hodgkin lymphoma.

On this clone itself: One junction end disagrees with the germline gene, perhaps due to a read error. CDR3 region: CASSLGTGEINYDYTF. The CDR3, as DNA: TGCGCCAGCAGCTTGGGGACAGGAGAAATTAACTATGACTACACCTTC. The chain couples TRBV5-1 to TRBJ1-2, with TRBD1 matching 7 bases. Germline CDR1 and CDR2: SGHRS and YFSETQ. The length of the CDR3 is 16 residues.

This clone was seen once. This chain connects TRBV5-6 to TRBJ1-1; TRBD1 aligns across 7 bases. CDR1 SGHDT and CDR2 YYEEEE come from the germline V gene. The V segment lost 4 bases and the J segment 4 bases; nucleotides outside the gene matches: 10. There are 15 residues in the CDR3. CDR3 nucleotides: TGTGCCAGCAGCATAAGGCAGGGGGTCGGCACTGAAGCTTTCTTT. It encodes CASSIRQGVGTEAFF.

The CDR3 reads CASSSGLAGFGEQFF. For the CDR3, the DNA is TGCGCCAGCAGCTCAGGACTAGCGGGATTCGGTGAGCAGTTCTTC. The V and J genes are TRBV5-1 and TRBJ2-1, with TRBD2 matching over 12 bases. Per germline, CDR1 SGHRS and CDR2 YFSETQ. The junction had 7 bases not matched to a gene; V was cut back by 3 bases and J by 9 bases. This CDR3 contains 15 residues.

The gene calls are TRBV10-3 and TRBJ2-7; D may match TRBD1 or TRBD2 (5 bases each). V dropped 6 bases and J dropped 9 bases, with 18 bases sitting between them. The CDR3 is made up of 13 amino acids. Germline CDR1 is ENHRY and CDR2 is SYGVKD. CDR3 in DNA: TGTGCCATCAGCCGGGACGGTTCCGAGGGGCAGTACTTC. Protein sequence: CAISRDGSEGQYF.

This clone was observed once. The chain links TRBV4-3 to TRBJ1-2; D not resolved. The germline V and J ends were trimmed by 2 bases and 1 base, with 11 bases remaining between them. This CDR3 is 15 amino acids long. Per the germline V gene, CDR1 is LGHNA and CDR2 is YSLEER. The CDR3 region is CASSQFLSDNYGYTF. The CDR3 DNA is TGCGCCAGCAGCCAATTTTTATCAGATAACTATGGCTACACCTTC.

This clone came up a few times. This chain links TRBV7-9 with TRBJ2-5; D is perhaps TRBD1 or TRBD2 (5 bases each). The CDR3 has 14 amino acids. Trimming pared 8 bases from V and 1 base from J, leaving 14 bases between. Germline lookup yields CDR1 SEHNR and CDR2 FQNEAQ (reference sequence). The CDR3: CASVPVGAQETQYF. The CDR3 bases are TGTGCCAGCGTCCCAGTCGGGGCCCAAGAGACCCAGTACTTC.

V and J are TRBV2 and TRBJ2-7; a weak D match, TRBD1 (7 bases). Germline CDR1 SNHLY, CDR2 FYNNEI. V lost 2 bases and J lost 2, with 19 bases in between. The CDR3 has 17 amino acids. The CDR3 DNA reads as TGTGCCAGCAGTGAAAGGACAGGACTACTTCTTACCTACGAGCAGTACTTC. This codes for CASSERTGLLLTYEQYF.

This rearrangement joins TRBV30 to TRBJ1-5; 9 bases fit TRBD1. The germline V gene encodes CDR1 GTSNPN and CDR2 SVGIG (reference sequence). V dropped 2 bases and J dropped 5; count of bases not matched to a gene: 4. CDR3 size: 14 residues. Here the CDR3 DNA reads TGTGCCTGGAGTACGGGACAGGGATATCAGCCCCAGCATTTT. This encodes CAWSTGQGYQPQHF.

This chain links TRBV27 with TRBJ1-5; 7 nucleotides align to TRBD1. After removal of 5 bases from V and 2 bases from J, the junction contained 6 bases not matched to a gene. The CDR3 is 15 residues long. CDR1 and CDR2 from the germline V gene are MNHEY and SMNVEV (reference sequence). CDR3 residues: CASSPLTGGNQPQHF. DNA of the CDR3: TGTGCCAGCAGTCCACTTACAGGGGGCAATCAGCCCCAGCATTTT.

The sample holds a few counts of this clone. The rearrangement uses TRBV5-5 and TRBJ1-1; D perhaps matches TRBD1 (6 bases). Trimming took off 1 base at V and 1 base at J, with 8 bases between the two ends. CDR3 length: 14 residues. The germline V gene encodes CDR1 SGHKS and CDR2 YYEKEE (reference sequence). CDR3: CASSLWGPNTEAFF. The CDR3 DNA reads as TGTGCCAGCAGCTTGTGGGGGCCGAACACTGAAGCTTTCTTT.

This clone has just a few counts. The chain is built from TRBV7-2 and TRBJ2-5, with 8 bases matching TRBD1. Trimming removed 5 bases from V and 5 bases from J; junction bases left unmatched: 7. There are 14 residues in the CDR3. Germline lookup yields CDR1 SGHTA and CDR2 FQGNSA. The CDR3 loop is CASSPGQGSETQYF. In DNA, the CDR3 is TGTGCCAGCAGCCCAGGACAGGGAAGCGAGACCCAGTACTTC.

This clone is a singleton in its sample. The rearrangement joins TRBV19 to TRBJ1-5; the match to TRBD1 covers 9 bases. This CDR3 is 16 amino acids long. Germline V gives CDR1 LNHDA, CDR2 SQIVND (reference sequence). With V trimmed by 1 base and J by 7 bases, 8 bases remained unmatched. The CDR3 DNA reads as TGTGCCAGTAGTATAGGGACAGGGGCTCTAGGGCAGCCCCAGCATTTT. Translating gives CASSIGTGALGQPQHF. Full variable domain (remainder filled in from reference TRBV19 and TRBJ1-5): DGGITQSPKYLFRKEGQNVTLSCEQNLNHDAMYWYRQDPGQGLRLIYYSQIVNDFQKGDIAEGYSVSREKKESFPLTVTSAQKNPTAFYLCASSIGTGALGQPQHFGDGTRLSIL.

The chain has TRBV7-2 and TRBJ2-3; TRBD2 matches 8 bases. The CDR3 sequence is 16 residues long. Germline assignment: CDR1 SGHTA and CDR2 FQGNSA. The trim removed 1 base at V and 4 bases at J, leaving 7 bases unmatched. The CDR3 coding sequence is TGTGCCAGCAGCTTAGACGCGGGGGGTTCAGCAGATACGCAGTATTTT. Its protein is CASSLDAGGSADTQYF.

This clone was found a few times. The chain joins TRBV19 to TRBJ1-1; possible D gene TRBD1, 6 bases. V was trimmed by 3 bases and J by 0 bases, leaving 11 bases between them. The CDR3 spans 15 residues. The V gene's germline CDR1 is LNHDA and CDR2 SQIVND (reference sequence). The CDR3 region has the DNA TGTGCCAGTAGTATCGAGGGGACAATGAACACTGAAGCTTTCTTT. This gives the protein CASSIEGTMNTEAFF.

V is TRBV27 and J is TRBJ1-1; D unresolved. V lost 3 bases to trimming and J lost 6 bases, with 11 bases between them. CDR3 length: 13 residues. CDR1 is MNHEY and CDR2 is SMNVEV in the germline V gene (reference sequence). CDR3 in amino acids: CASSFGVAAEAFF. In DNA form, the CDR3 reads TGTGCCAGCAGTTTCGGGGTGGCGGCTGAAGCTTTCTTT.

A few counts support this clone. This sequence joins TRBV6-4 and TRBJ1-1; a weak D match, TRBD1 (5 bases). CDR1 and CDR2 (germline): MRHNA, SNTAGT. Trimming took off 5 bases at V and 1 base at J, with 8 bases between the two ends. This CDR3 has 13 residues. The CDR3 DNA follows: TGTGCCAGCAGTCACAGGCAGAACACTGAAGCTTTCTTT. Translated: CASSHRQNTEAFF.

This rearrangement joins TRBV6-4 to TRBJ2-1; 11 nucleotides agree with TRBD2. Germline values: CDR1 MRHNA, CDR2 SNTAGT. The CDR3 contains 15 residues. The V segment lost 8 bases and the J segment 3 bases; nucleotides outside the gene matches: 6. Here the CDR3 reads CASAPTSGSYNEQFF. DNA for the CDR3: TGTGCCAGCGCCCCAACTAGCGGGAGCTACAATGAGCAGTTCTTC.

This clone was seen just once. The chain has TRBV5-1 and TRBJ1-1; TRBD1 is a possible D gene (6 bases). This CDR3 comprises 13 residues. Germline assignment: CDR1 SGHRS and CDR2 YFSETQ. V was trimmed by 5 bases and J by 6 bases, leaving 14 bases between them. CDR3 in DNA: TGCGCCAGCAGTGGGTACAGGGCTGCTGAAGCTTTCTTT. Translation: CASSGYRAAEAFF. The full variable domain, rest sourced from reference TRBV5-1 and TRBJ1-1, is KAGVTQTPRYLIKTRGQQVTLSCSPISGHRSVSWYQQTPGQGLQFLFEYFSETQRNKGNFPGRFSGRQFSNSRSEMNVSTLELGDSALYLCASSGYRAAEAFFGQGTRLTVV.